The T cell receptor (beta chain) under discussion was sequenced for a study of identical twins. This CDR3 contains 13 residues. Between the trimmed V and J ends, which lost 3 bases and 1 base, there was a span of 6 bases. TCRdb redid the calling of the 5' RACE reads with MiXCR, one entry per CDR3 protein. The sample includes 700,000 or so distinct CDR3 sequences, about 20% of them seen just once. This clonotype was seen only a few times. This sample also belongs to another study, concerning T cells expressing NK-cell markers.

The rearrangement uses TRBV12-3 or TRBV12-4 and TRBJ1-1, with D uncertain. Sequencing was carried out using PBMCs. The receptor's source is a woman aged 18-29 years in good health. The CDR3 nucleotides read TGTGCCAGCAGTTTTCGAAGGAACACTGAAGCTTTCTTT. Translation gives CASSFRRNTEAFF.